The 13 T cell receptor beta chains listed next were all sequenced from one sample in a study of T cell repertoires in cytomegalovirus infection. TCRdb reanalysed the reads using MiXCR and keeps one entry per CDR3 protein. The table records 500,000 or so distinct CDR3 sequences, 15% to 20% of them present only once. What was sequenced was CD8+ T cells from PBMCs. These receptors all come from a human donor in good health (CMV status not recorded). Some clones in this sample may be carry-over from other donors' samples.

A few counts support this clonotype. This sequence joins TRBV6-1 and TRBJ1-2; D remains ambiguous. The CDR3 totals 13 residues. Germline CDR1 MNHNS, CDR2 SASEGT. Trimming took 1 base from V and 5 from J, leaving 8 bases between them. CDR3 sequence reads: CASSEGGQYGYTF. In DNA, the CDR3 is TGTGCCAGCAGTGAAGGCGGTCAGTATGGCTACACCTTC.

This clonotype was counted many times. The chain combines TRBV4-1 with TRBJ2-1; no reliable D call. This CDR3 is built from 12 residues. V was clipped by 4 bases and J by 10 bases, with 11 bases between them. Germline V lookup: CDR1 MGHRA, CDR2 YSYEKL. Here the CDR3 reads CASSLDRREQFF. For the CDR3, the DNA is TGCGCCAGCAGCCTAGACCGCCGGGAGCAGTTCTTC.

This clonotype appeared a few times. The V call is TRBV19, the J call TRBJ2-5; 7 nucleotides line up with TRBD2. The CDR3 is 15 amino acids. J gave up 1 base and V 3 bases, and 5 bases lay outside the gene matches. Germline CDR1 LNHDA, CDR2 SQIVND (reference sequence). The CDR3 region has the DNA TGTGCCAGTAGTATGTCACTAGCGCTCCAAGAGACCCAGTACTTC. Translation gives CASSMSLALQETQYF.

The chain is built from TRBV10-3 and TRBJ1-1; 9 bases align to TRBD1. After removal of 7 bases from V and 7 bases from J, the junction contained 7 bases not matched to a gene. The CDR3 length is 13 residues. Germline V gene data show CDR1 as ENHRY and CDR2 as SYGVKD. In nucleotides, the CDR3 is TGTGCCATCACCCCGGGACAGGGAGGTGAAGCTTTCTTT. This sequence encodes CAITPGQGGEAFF.

This clonotype was seen at least ten times. The chain employs TRBV7-8 and TRBJ2-1, with a tentative D call TRBD1 (6 bases). The germline CDR1 and CDR2 sequences are SGHVS and FQNEAQ. V was cut by 4 bases and J by 6 bases, with 28 bases left in between. CDR3 size: 19 residues. The CDR3, as DNA: TGTGCCAGCAGCTCTACAGGGAAGTGGTATGACGCATACGGCAATGAGCAGTTCTTC. This encodes CASSSTGKWYDAYGNEQFF.

The CDR3 DNA reads as TGCGCCAGCAGCCAAGTTCGGGGTCCCGTCCAGGGGGCCTATTCACCCCTCCACTTT. Protein: CASSQVRGPVQGAYSPLHF. The chain has TRBV4-1 and TRBJ1-6; 8 bases are a match to TRBD1. Germline V lookup: CDR1 MGHRA, CDR2 YSYEKL. Trimming took 1 base from V and 8 from J; bases not matched to a gene: 16. The CDR3 length is 19 residues.

The chain employs TRBV27 and TRBJ1-5; no clear D gene. CDR3 size: 13 residues. V was shortened by 6 bases and J by 0 bases, with 6 bases between the two germline ends. Germline V gene data show CDR1 as MNHEY and CDR2 as SMNVEV (reference sequence). CDR3 amino acids: CASSVTSNQPQHF. CDR3 bases: TGTGCCAGCAGCGTAACTAGCAATCAGCCCCAGCATTTT.

The genes are TRBV5-6 and TRBJ2-1; a possible D gene is TRBD2 (5 bases). The CDR3 sequence is 16 residues long. Between the trimmed V and J ends, which lost 0 bases and 3 bases, there was a span of 13 bases. The germline CDR1 and CDR2 sequences are SGHDT and YYEEEE. CDR3 in DNA: TGTGCCAGCAGCTTGGATAGTGAGAGGGTCTACAATGAGCAGTTCTTC. This sequence encodes CASSLDSERVYNEQFF. Looking up the rest from reference TRBV5-6 and TRBJ2-1 gives the full variable domain: DAGVTQSPTHLIKTRGQQVTLRCSPKSGHDTVSWYQQALGQGPQFIFQYYEEEERQRGNFPDRFSGHQFPNYSSELNVNALLLGDSALYLCASSLDSERVYNEQFFGPGTRLTVL.

In this sample, this clonotype turned up many times. The CDR3 DNA reads TGTGCCAGCAGTGACTACACACGGCTGAACACTGAAGCTTTCTTT. It encodes CASSDYTRLNTEAFF. The rearrangement links TRBV6-1 to TRBJ1-1, with D hard to call. The V end lost 3 bases, the J end lost 0 bases, and 11 bases lay between the germline ends. In germline, CDR1 is MNHNS, CDR2 SASEGT. The CDR3 is 15 residues long.

This clonotype was counted at least ten times. The V gene is TRBV7-8, the J gene TRBJ2-1, with 12 nucleotides matching TRBD2. J was trimmed by 8 bases and V by 4 bases; bases with no gene match: 9. CDR1 is SGHVS, CDR2 FQNEAQ, per germline. This CDR3 contains 16 residues. The CDR3 reads CASSSGLAGTLHEQFF. CDR3 DNA sequence: TGTGCCAGCAGCTCAGGACTAGCGGGGACCCTACATGAGCAGTTCTTC.

A few counts support this clonotype. CDR3 in amino acids: CASSVDSGHEQYF. The DNA for the CDR3 is TGTGCCAGCAGCGTAGATTCGGGACACGAGCAGTACTTC. V is TRBV9 and J is TRBJ2-7; D is perhaps TRBD1 or TRBD2 (5 bases each). The CDR3 is 13 residues long. Germline CDR1 and CDR2: SGDLS and YYNGEE. The germline V and J ends were trimmed by 0 bases and 5 bases, with 9 bases remaining between them.

J is TRBJ1-5 and V is TRBV28; D gene unclear. Germline values: CDR1 MDHEN, CDR2 SYDVKM. This CDR3 has 15 amino acids. Deletions cut 4 bases from V and 3 bases from J, with 13 bases between. CDR3 amino acids: CASSSPGPPNQPQHF. CDR3 nucleotide sequence: TGTGCCAGCAGTTCTCCCGGGCCCCCCAATCAGCCCCAGCATTTT. Looking up the rest from reference TRBV28 and TRBJ1-5 gives the full variable domain: DVKVTQSSRYLVKRTGEKVFLECVQDMDHENMFWYRQDPGLGLRLIYFSYDVKMKEKGDIPEGYSVSREKKERFSLILESASTNQTSMYLCASSSPGPPNQPQHFGDGTRLSIL.

This clonotype was counted only a few times. The chain has TRBV9 and TRBJ1-2; a weak D match, TRBD1 (6 bases). Germline lookup yields CDR1 SGDLS and CDR2 YYNGEE. This CDR3 is built from 12 residues. V lost 10 bases and J 2 bases, leaving 12 bases between the germline ends. The CDR3 DNA follows: TGTGCCTCTGAGGGGGTGAACTATGGCTACACCTTC. This translates into CASEGVNYGYTF.